These T cell receptor beta chains were read from a single sample in a study of cytomegalovirus exposure and HLA in healthy donors. The repertoire was sequenced with immunoSEQ multiplex PCR; TCRdb's copy has only in-frame clones and lacks some. In the table there are roughly 50,000 clones, around 93% of which are singletons. Sequenced input: PBMCs. These TCRs come from a woman under 30 in good health and CMV-seropositive. CDR3s include the opening cysteine and the closing phenylalanine or tryptophan. The order of the fields is V gene, J gene, D gene, CDR3 protein. The D gene is left open where the match is weak.

TRBV5-1	TRBJ2-5	.	CASSLGLATETQYF
TRBV23-1	TRBJ1-5	.	CASSQSGGYYSNQPQHF
TRBV7-2	TRBJ2-3	TRBD2	CASSLASGGAGSTQYF
TRBV11-2	TRBJ2-3	.	CASSSPLGAQTDTQYF
TRBV27	TRBJ2-7	.	CASKSVAGGAPYEQYF
TRBV10-3	TRBJ2-3	.	CAISEGSSGLTTDTQYF
TRBV19	TRBJ2-7	TRBD1	CASSILPDRFDEQYF
TRBV9	TRBJ1-6	.	CASRPGASSYNSPLHF
TRBV7-6	TRBJ2-3	.	CASSPDLRRDTQYF
TRBV5-1	TRBJ2-3	.	CASSYRPGGTDTQYF
TRBV10-3	TRBJ1-4	TRBD1	CAISGTGNEKLFF
TRBV2	TRBJ2-3	TRBD2	CASSWTSGGAGTNTQYF
TRBV14	TRBJ2-7	.	CASSQVGGHEQYF